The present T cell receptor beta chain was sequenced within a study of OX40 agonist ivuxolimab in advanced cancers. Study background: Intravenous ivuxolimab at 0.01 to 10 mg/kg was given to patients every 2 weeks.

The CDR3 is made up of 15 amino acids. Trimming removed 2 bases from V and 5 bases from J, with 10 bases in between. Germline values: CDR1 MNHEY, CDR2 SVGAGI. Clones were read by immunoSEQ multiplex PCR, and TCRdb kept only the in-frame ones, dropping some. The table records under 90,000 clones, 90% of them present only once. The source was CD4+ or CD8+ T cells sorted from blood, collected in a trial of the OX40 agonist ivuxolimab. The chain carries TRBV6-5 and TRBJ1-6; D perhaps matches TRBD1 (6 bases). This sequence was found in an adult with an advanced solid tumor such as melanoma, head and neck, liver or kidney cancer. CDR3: CASSYATGNNSPLHF. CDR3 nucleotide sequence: TGTGCCAGCAGTTACGCCACAGGGAATAATTCACCCCTCCACTTT.